The next 4 T cell receptor beta chains were all read from a single sample in a study of blood T cell repertoires in COVID-19. Only in-frame clones appear in the TCRdb table, and some are missing; sequencing was by immunoSEQ multiplex PCR. The top ten hold around 2% of the sample, which has around 240,000 clones, around 85% seen once. Input material: PBMCs or T cells enriched from blood (not recorded which). The receptors here all came from a woman between 45 and 65 years old who had recovered from COVID-19.

The CDR3 nucleotides read TGTGCCAGCAGTTTCGTAGCGGGAGCTTCTGAGCAGTACTTC. It is translated as CASSFVAGASEQYF. The J gene is TRBJ2-7, the V gene TRBV28, with 9 positions matching TRBD2. The CDR3 is 14 amino acids. The J segment lost 7 bases and the V segment lost 3 bases, leaving 7 bases of the junction unmatched. The germline gives CDR1 MDHEN, CDR2 SYDVKM. Supplemented by reference TRBV28 and TRBJ2-7, the full variable domain reads DVKVTQSSRYLVKRTGEKVFLECVQDMDHENMFWYRQDPGLGLRLIYFSYDVKMKEKGDIPEGYSVSREKKERFSLILESASTNQTSMYLCASSFVAGASEQYFGPGTRLTVT.

This sequence joins TRBV5-1 and TRBJ1-3; 10 bases agree with TRBD1. The CDR3 totals 18 residues. Trimming cost V 2 bases and J 0 bases; bases outside gene matches: 8. Germline CDR1 SGHRS, CDR2 YFSETQ. CDR3 in DNA: TGCGCCAGCAGCTTACGTCCCGGGACAGGGGACTCTGGAAACACCATATATTTT. Translation: CASSLRPGTGDSGNTIYF.

This chain connects TRBV4-1 to TRBJ1-4; D is possibly TRBD1 (5 bases). This CDR3 spans 17 amino acids. From germline, CDR1 is MGHRA and CDR2 YSYEKL. Trimming removed 4 bases at V and 3 bases at J, with 18 bases between. The chain's CDR3 is CASSRLQGVVSNEKLFF. CDR3 in DNA: TGCGCCAGCAGCCGTCTTCAGGGTGTGGTATCTAATGAAAAACTGTTTTTT.

This rearrangement joins TRBV21-1 to TRBJ2-3; TRBD2, the D gene given by the table, was not confirmed from the DNA. TRBV21-1 is tagged as a pseudogene. There are 21 residues in the CDR3. Here the CDR3 DNA reads TGTGCCAGCAGCAAAGTAATGGGCAGAGAATACCAGCTAGCGGACCCAGATACGCAGTATTTT. Translation gives CASSKVMGREYQLADPDTQYF.